Sequencing of this T cell receptor (beta chain) was carried out in a study of T cells in Graves' hyperthyroidism and ophthalmopathy. Study outcomes and limitations: The majority of expanded thyroid clonotypes above 0.001 also appeared in blood. A 13 V-J signature model discriminated ophthalmopathy versus stable hyperthyroidism.

The study excluded patients with uncontrolled infection, other autoimmune disease, pregnancy or lactation. Each diagnosis was grounded in clinical symptoms, serum thyroxine and TRAb, thyroid ultrasound, and orbital computed tomography. This clonotype was counted at least ten times. Its antigen remains unknown. TCR beta CDR3 region amplification was performed from RNA transcripts. With the HTBI primer set, the TCR CDR3 went through a first round of RT-PCR. TCRdb processed the multiplex PCR reads anew with MiXCR; each CDR3 protein has one entry. The sample consists of roughly 720,000 distinct CDR3 sequences, about 18% of them appearing once. V was clipped by 3 bases and J by 0 bases, with 5 bases between them. CDR1 and CDR2 (germline): GTSNPN, SVGIG (reference sequence). CDR3 length: 13 amino acids.

This receptor was obtained from a man aged 50 to 59 with Graves' hyperthyroidism. Input material: blood. The chain recombines TRBV30 with TRBJ1-4; D ambiguous. The DNA of the CDR3 is TGTGCCTGGAGCTCGGCAACTAATGAAAAACTGTTTTTT. Its protein is CAWSSATNEKLFF.